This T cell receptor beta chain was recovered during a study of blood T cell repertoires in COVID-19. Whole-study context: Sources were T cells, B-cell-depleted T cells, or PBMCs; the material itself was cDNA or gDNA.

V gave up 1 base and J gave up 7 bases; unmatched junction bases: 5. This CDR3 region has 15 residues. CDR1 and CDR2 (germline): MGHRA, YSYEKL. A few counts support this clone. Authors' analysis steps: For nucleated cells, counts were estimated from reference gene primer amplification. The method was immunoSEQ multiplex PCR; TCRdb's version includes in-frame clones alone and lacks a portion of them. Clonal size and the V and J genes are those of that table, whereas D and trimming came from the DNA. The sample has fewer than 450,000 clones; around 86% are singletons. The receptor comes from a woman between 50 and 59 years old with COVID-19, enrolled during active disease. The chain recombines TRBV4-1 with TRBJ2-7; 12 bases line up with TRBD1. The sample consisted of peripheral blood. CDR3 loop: CASSQAGQGAIEQYF. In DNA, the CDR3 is TGCGCCAGCAGCCAAGCGGGACAGGGGGCGATTGAGCAGTACTTC.